Below, 22 T cell receptor beta chains from the same sample are listed, as sequenced in a study of control samples from healthy donors and cancer patients. TCRdb's copy holds only in-frame clones and misses some; the assay was immunoSEQ multiplex PCR. The sample has tens of thousands of clones; 91% are singletons. What was sequenced was blood. Receptor source: a man aged 25-45 years in good health.

The chain uses TRBV2 and TRBJ2-5; TRBD1 might be the D (7 bases). The CDR3 sequence is 13 residues long. Germline CDR1 and CDR2: SNHLY and FYNNEI. The ends were cut back, 8 bases at V and 4 bases at J, with 14 bases in the middle. This CDR3 is CASEQGRRETQYF. The CDR3, as DNA: TGTGCCAGCGAACAGGGGAGGAGAGAGACCCAGTACTTC.

The chain couples TRBV7-2 to TRBJ2-3, with unresolved D. The germline V gene encodes CDR1 SGHTA and CDR2 FQGNSA. V was trimmed by 1 base and J by 5 bases, leaving 4 bases between them. This CDR3 region has 12 residues. The CDR3 DNA follows: TGTGCCAGCAGCTTAGTTCAAGATACGCAGTATTTT. Translated: CASSLVQDTQYF.

CDR3 DNA sequence: TGTGCCACCAGTGATAGGGCAGACAATGAGCAGTTCTTC. This codes for CATSDRADNEQFF. The genes are TRBV24-1 and TRBJ2-1; D is uncertain. The V end lost 3 bases, the J end lost 5 bases, and 7 bases lay between the germline ends. The CDR3 has 13 amino acids. Germline CDR1 and CDR2: KGHDR and SFDVKD.

This sequence joins TRBV7-9 and TRBJ2-3; 7 nucleotides align to TRBD2. Germline CDR1 reads SEHNR; CDR2 reads FQNEAQ (reference sequence). The CDR3 has 15 amino acids. V shed 5 bases, J shed 5 bases, and the junction held 10 bases outside the gene matches. The CDR3 DNA is TGTGCCAGCAGCGATGAAAGCGGGGCCCTAGATACGCAGTATTTT. Amino acid sequence: CASSDESGALDTQYF.

The gene calls are TRBV6-2 or TRBV6-3 and TRBJ1-3; no definite D call. This CDR3 spans 15 amino acids. Germline V gene lookup returns CDR1 MNHEY and CDR2 SVGEGT. V lost 0 bases, J lost 4 bases, and 10 bases lay in between. CDR3 protein: CASSYSPQTGNTIYF. Written as DNA, the CDR3 is TGTGCCAGCAGTTACTCGCCACAGACCGGAAACACCATATATTTT.

The chain links TRBV9 to TRBJ2-7, with TRBD2 matching 9 bases. Germline CDR1 and CDR2: SGDLS and YYNGEE. There are 14 residues in the CDR3. Trimming took 4 bases from V and 3 from J; bases not matched to a gene: 5. This CDR3 is CASSPGLAIYEQYF. The CDR3 bases are TGTGCCAGCAGCCCGGGACTAGCAATCTACGAGCAGTACTTC.

This chain uses TRBV6-5 with TRBJ1-2; 10 bases agree with TRBD1. The germline CDR1 and CDR2 sequences are MNHEY and SVGAGI. V trimming: 4 bases; J trimming: 8 bases; junction bases outside the gene matches: 10. The CDR3 is made up of 15 amino acids. CDR3 protein: CASSSATGTGEGYTF. The CDR3 DNA follows: TGTGCCAGCAGTTCCGCTACCGGGACAGGGGAGGGCTACACCTTC.

The chain has TRBV10-3 and TRBJ2-3; 8 nucleotides match TRBD1. The CDR3 length is 14 residues. Germline trimming cut 7 bases from V and 2 bases from J; bases unmatched to any gene: 5. Germline lookup yields CDR1 ENHRY and CDR2 SYGVKD. CDR3 nucleotide sequence: TGTGCCATCACAAGACAGGGGTTCACAGATACGCAGTATTTT. Translated: CAITRQGFTDTQYF.

This clone appeared a single time. V usage is TRBV28 and J usage is TRBJ1-4; D not certain. Trimming left V 3 bases short and J 13 bases short, with 21 bases between. The CDR3 is made up of 15 amino acids. Germline CDR1 MDHEN, CDR2 SYDVKM. CDR3: CASSFWANSDQRLFF. CDR3 bases: TGTGCCAGCAGTTTTTGGGCAAATAGCGATCAGAGACTGTTTTTT.

The chain uses TRBV6-6 and TRBJ1-4; 7 bases line up with TRBD1. V dropped 2 bases and J dropped 8; count of bases not matched to a gene: 8. In germline, CDR1 is MNHNY, CDR2 SVGAGI (reference sequence). The CDR3 totals 15 residues. The CDR3 loop is CASSYRGQDSEKLFF. The CDR3 nucleotides read TGTGCCAGCAGTTACCGCGGACAGGACTCAGAAAAACTGTTTTTT.

This chain joins TRBV5-1 and TRBJ2-7; D perhaps matches TRBD2 (6 bases). The germline gives CDR1 SGHRS, CDR2 YFSETQ. V lost 8 bases, J lost 2 bases, and 14 bases lay in between. There are 13 residues in the CDR3. The CDR3 reads CASTGTVPYEQYF. CDR3 DNA sequence: TGCGCCAGTACCGGGACTGTCCCCTACGAGCAGTACTTC.

This chain connects TRBV5-1 to TRBJ2-3, with D maybe TRBD1 (6 bases). Germline V CDR1 and CDR2: SGHRS, YFSETQ. The V gene lost 1 base and the J gene lost 2 bases, with 8 bases spanning the gap. The length of the CDR3 is 14 residues. This CDR3 is CASSLQGLTDTQYF. The DNA of the CDR3 is TGCGCCAGCAGCTTGCAGGGGCTCACAGATACGCAGTATTTT. Using reference TRBV5-1 and TRBJ2-3 for the parts outside the CDR3, the full variable domain is KAGVTQTPRYLIKTRGQQVTLSCSPISGHRSVSWYQQTPGQGLQFLFEYFSETQRNKGNFPGRFSGRQFSNSRSEMNVSTLELGDSALYLCASSLQGLTDTQYFGPGTRLTVL.

The chain carries TRBV30 and TRBJ2-6; a possible D gene is TRBD1 (5 bases). This CDR3 contains 17 residues. V lost 5 bases and J 2 bases, leaving 19 bases between the germline ends. Per the germline V gene, CDR1 is GTSNPN and CDR2 is SVGIG (reference sequence). CDR3 DNA: TGTGCCTGGCGAAGGGGAAGGGTTCGGCCTGGGGCCAACGTCCTGACTTTC. Translated, it gives CAWRRGRVRPGANVLTF.

The J gene is TRBJ1-3, the V gene TRBV29-1; D possibly corresponds to TRBD1 (5 bases). Looked up from germline, CDR1 is SQVTM and CDR2 is ANQGSEA. V was clipped by 5 bases and J by 2 bases, with 7 bases between them. The CDR3 runs to 12 residues. CDR3 DNA sequence: TGCAGCGTTAGGGGAACTGGAAACACCATATATTTT. Its translation: CSVRGTGNTIYF.

The chain joins TRBV18 to TRBJ1-5; TRBD1 might be the D (5 bases). CDR3 length: 15 amino acids. Deletions cut 3 bases from V and 3 bases from J, with 12 bases between. Germline CDR1 and CDR2: KGHSH and LQKENI. CDR3 amino acids: CASSPQGLDNQPQHF. The CDR3 bases are TGTGCCAGCTCACCGCAGGGTCTGGACAATCAGCCCCAGCATTTT.

The chain joins TRBV5-1 to TRBJ1-6, with 7 bases aligning to TRBD1. This CDR3 spans 16 amino acids. J lost 10 bases, V lost 1 base, and 11 bases had no gene match. The germline gives CDR1 SGHRS, CDR2 YFSETQ. CDR3 sequence: CASSLLGQRDVSPLHF. The CDR3 nucleotides read TGCGCCAGCAGCTTGTTGGGACAGAGGGATGTGTCACCCCTCCACTTT. Filled out from reference TRBV5-1 and TRBJ1-6, the complete variable domain reads KAGVTQTPRYLIKTRGQQVTLSCSPISGHRSVSWYQQTPGQGLQFLFEYFSETQRNKGNFPGRFSGRQFSNSRSEMNVSTLELGDSALYLCASSLLGQRDVSPLHFGNGTRLTVT.

This chain connects TRBV6-5 to TRBJ2-7; 8 bases agree with TRBD1. The junction had 6 bases not matched to a gene; V was cut back by 2 bases and J by 3 bases. CDR1 is MNHEY, CDR2 SVGAGI, per germline. The CDR3 totals 15 residues. CDR3 DNA: TGTGCCAGCAGTTACACCTGGACAGGGTTCTACGAGCAGTACTTC. Translated, it gives CASSYTWTGFYEQYF.

The chain combines TRBV6-1 with TRBJ1-4; D not certain. CDR1 and CDR2 (germline): MNHNS, SASEGT. V gave up 3 bases and J gave up 7 bases, with 21 bases separating them. The CDR3 runs to 17 residues. The CDR3 loop is CASSDRGVWRSSEKLFF. CDR3 bases: TGTGCCAGCAGTGATCGTGGGGTATGGCGATCAAGTGAAAAACTGTTTTTT.

The chain couples TRBV5-1 to TRBJ2-5, with unresolved D. The CDR3 is 13 residues long. Germline CDR1 and CDR2: SGHRS and YFSETQ. The V and J ends lost 2 bases and 5 bases respectively, with 10 bases between them. CDR3 in amino acids: CASSFTRRETQYF. The CDR3 region has the DNA TGCGCCAGCAGCTTTACCCGCCGGGAGACCCAGTACTTC.

The V gene is TRBV6-5, the J gene TRBJ2-1; D is unclear. The CDR3 is 12 amino acids. V was trimmed by 10 bases and J by 6 bases, leaving 13 bases between them. Germline values: CDR1 MNHEY, CDR2 SVGAGI. This CDR3 reads CATTTIFNEQFF. The CDR3 DNA sequence: TGTGCCACCACAACAATCTTCAATGAGCAGTTCTTC.

J is TRBJ2-1 and V is TRBV6-5; D is unclear. The CDR3 loop spans 13 amino acids. The V end was cut by 8 bases, the J end by 5 bases, with 13 bases between. Germline CDR1 reads MNHEY; CDR2 reads SVGAGI. The DNA of the CDR3 is TGTGCCAGCCGAGTCACCAGAAACAATGAGCAGTTCTTC. It encodes CASRVTRNNEQFF.

The chain's CDR3 is CAWSKVSSTDTQYF. The DNA of the CDR3 is TGTGCCTGGAGTAAGGTATCTAGCACAGATACGCAGTATTTT. The J gene is TRBJ2-3, the V gene TRBV30; the D is unclear. Trimming cost V 2 bases and J 0 bases, with 9 bases left between them. Germline loops: CDR1 GTSNPN, CDR2 SVGIG (reference sequence). The CDR3 covers 14 residues.